These T cell receptor beta chains were read from a single sample in a study of shared clonotypes between healthy human individuals. Data came from immunoSEQ multiplex PCR; TCRdb stores just in-frame clones and leaves some out. Of roughly 640,000 clones detected, approximately 74% appear once; the ten largest clones hold approximately 1.7%. Sequenced sample: memory CD4+ T cells sorted from blood. These receptors all come from a woman in her twenties or thirties in good health. Each CDR3 is given with its conserved first and last residue. A D gene is named only where the DNA matches it firmly. Rows may omit the clone size; those that give it use once, few, many or a size class.

clone_size	d_call	v_call	j_call	cdr3_aa	cdr3_nt
.	.	TRBV11-2	TRBJ2-7	CASRPLQGVSYEQYF	TGTGCCAGCAGGCCTCTACAGGGTGTCTCCTACGAGCAGTACTTC
.	TRBD2	TRBV2	TRBJ2-1	CASSLAGATYNEQFF	TGTGCCAGCAGCTTAGCGGGAGCCACCTACAATGAGCAGTTCTTC
.	TRBD2	TRBV28	TRBJ2-5	CASRMGGTSGSGKTQYF	TGTGCCAGCAGAATGGGAGGGACTAGCGGGAGTGGGAAGACCCAGTACTTC
.	TRBD2	TRBV23-1	TRBJ2-2	CASSQSASGRESGELFF	TGCGCCAGCAGTCAATCGGCTAGCGGGAGAGAATCCGGGGAGCTGTTTTTT
.	.	TRBV27	TRBJ2-1	CASKIGFSSYNEQFF	TGTGCCAGCAAAATAGGGTTTAGCTCCTACAATGAGCAGTTCTTC
once	.	TRBV5-5	TRBJ2-7	CASSLGTYEQYF	TGTGCCAGCAGCTTGGGCACCTACGAGCAGTACTTC
.	.	TRBV28	TRBJ2-6	CASSSSGGRRANVLTF	TGTGCCAGCAGTTCATCAGGGGGGAGGCGGGCCAACGTCCTGACTTTC
many	.	TRBV18	TRBJ1-2	CASTYSPGTANYGYTF	TGTGCCAGCACCTATTCCCCCGGGACGGCTAACTATGGCTACACCTTC
.	.	TRBV5-6	TRBJ1-4	CASSLVGGPNEKLFF	TGTGCCAGCAGCTTGGTTGGGGGGCCCAATGAAAAACTGTTTTTT
.	.	TRBV6-5	TRBJ1-1	CASSYSENQLSAFF	TGTGCCAGCAGTTACTCTGAAAATCAGCTGTCGGCTTTCTTT
.	TRBD2	TRBV5-1	TRBJ2-1	CASRSGGTSYRYEQFF	TGCGCCAGCAGATCAGGAGGGACTAGCTATAGGTATGAGCAGTTCTTC
.	.	TRBV14	TRBJ2-1	CASSVYGYNEQFF	TGTGCCAGCAGTGTGTATGGGTACAATGAGCAGTTCTTC
.	.	TRBV7-6	TRBJ2-2	CASSLGEVRELFF	TGTGCCAGCAGCTTGGGGGAGGTCCGGGAGCTGTTTTTT
.	TRBD2	TRBV5-1	TRBJ2-3	CASSLGLAGGTSTDTQYF	TGCGCCAGCAGCTTGGGACTAGCGGGAGGGACTAGCACAGATACGCAGTATTTT
.	TRBD2	TRBV6-1	TRBJ2-3	CASSEGGGLRTDTQYF	TGTGCCAGCAGTGAAGGGGGAGGGTTACGGACAGATACGCAGTATTTT
.	.	TRBV6-4	TRBJ1-5	CAIGRPGKSNQPQHF	TGTGCCATCGGAAGGCCGGGAAAAAGCAATCAGCCCCAGCATTTT
.	.	TRBV18	TRBJ2-7	CASSPSELGEQYF	TGTGCCAGCTCACCGTCGGAATTGGGCGAGCAGTACTTC
.	TRBD2	TRBV6-5	TRBJ2-7	CASSPSGSYPYEQYF	TGTGCCAGCAGCCCTAGCGGGAGTTACCCCTACGAGCAGTACTTC
.	TRBD1	TRBV6-5	TRBJ1-1	CASSYSGQGMETEAFF	TGTGCCAGCAGTTACTCCGGACAGGGGATGGAGACTGAAGCTTTCTTT
once	.	TRBV30	TRBJ2-6	CASLFGANVLTF	TGTGCCTCCCTTTTTGGGGCCAACGTCCTGACTTTC
.	.	TRBV19	TRBJ2-2	CASSGGAENTGELFF	TGTGCCAGTAGTGGCGGGGCCGAGAACACCGGGGAGCTGTTTTTT
few	TRBD1	TRBV5-1	TRBJ1-2	CASSLQGDRAWGYTF	TGCGCCAGCAGCCTTCAAGGCGACAGGGCCTGGGGCTACACCTTC
once	TRBD1	TRBV29-1	TRBJ1-1	CSVGAGGVNTEAFF	TGCAGCGTTGGGGCAGGGGGAGTGAACACTGAAGCTTTCTTT
.	.	TRBV9	TRBJ2-3	CASSARGSTDTQYF	TGTGCCAGCAGCGCCCGGGGGTCCACAGATACGCAGTATTTT
.	TRBD2	TRBV6-1	TRBJ2-7	CASRIQRGAYEQYF	TGTGCCAGCAGGATTCAGCGGGGGGCCTACGAGCAGTACTTC
.	TRBD1	TRBV5-8	TRBJ1-2	CASNEDRGIHGYTF	TGTGCCAGCAACGAGGACAGGGGAATACATGGCTACACCTTC
.	TRBD2	TRBV2	TRBJ2-7	CASSPGTNEQYF	TGTGCCAGCAGCCCCGGGACTAACGAGCAGTACTTC
.	.	TRBV5-1	TRBJ1-1	CASRLWGARTEAFF	TGCGCCAGTCGTCTATGGGGGGCGAGGACTGAAGCTTTCTTT
few	.	TRBV29-1	TRBJ1-2	CSVIRSYYGYTF	TGCAGCGTTATCAGGTCCTACTATGGCTACACCTTC
.	.	TRBV27	TRBJ1-1	CASSPGGVDTEAFF	TGTGCCAGCAGCCCGGGGGGTGTGGACACTGAAGCTTTCTTT
.	.	TRBV7-9	TRBJ2-1	CASSLAYNEQFF	TGTGCCAGCAGCTTAGCTTACAATGAGCAGTTCTTC
.	TRBD2	TRBV7-2	TRBJ2-7	CASSLNRASGSYEQYF	TGTGCCAGCAGCTTAAATCGGGCTAGCGGGAGCTACGAGCAGTACTTC
once	TRBD1	TRBV5-4	TRBJ1-3	CASSSLTGAGNTIYF	TGTGCCAGCAGCTCCTTGACAGGGGCTGGAAACACCATATATTTT
.	TRBD1	TRBV5-1	TRBJ1-2	CASSPTGQGLSPWGYTF	TGCGCCAGCAGCCCTACCGGACAGGGTCTCTCCCCTTGGGGCTACACCTTC
.	.	TRBV11-2	TRBJ2-2	CASSPRFADTGELFF	TGTGCCAGCAGCCCTAGGTTCGCAGACACCGGGGAGCTGTTTTTT
.	.	TRBV25-1	TRBJ2-2	CASSGGPGELFF	TGTGCCAGCAGTGGGGGGCCCGGGGAGCTGTTTTTT
.	TRBD1	TRBV5-1	TRBJ2-2	CASSLGSGQGARTGELFF	TGCGCCAGCAGCTTAGGTTCCGGACAGGGGGCGAGAACCGGGGAGCTGTTTTTT
.	.	TRBV27	TRBJ2-2	CASRTRLGPATGELFF	TGTGCCAGCAGAACTCGATTGGGGCCGGCTACCGGGGAGCTGTTTTTT
.	.	TRBV7-3	TRBJ2-1	CASSLDRNNEQFF	TGTGCCAGCAGCTTGGACAGAAACAATGAGCAGTTCTTC
.	.	TRBV14	TRBJ1-2	CASSQAAVWGGYTF	TGTGCCAGCAGCCAAGCAGCAGTCTGGGGTGGCTACACCTTC
.	TRBD2	TRBV19	TRBJ2-3	CASSRGGTRTDTQYF	TGTGCCAGTAGCCGGGGGGGGACCCGCACAGATACGCAGTATTTT
.	TRBD2	TRBV5-1	TRBJ2-7	CASSTGTSGGSYEQYF	TGCGCCAGCAGCACCGGGACTAGCGGGGGGTCCTACGAGCAGTACTTC
few	.	TRBV19	TRBJ1-3	CASNQDPSSGNTIYF	TGTGCCAGTAACCAGGACCCATCCTCTGGAAACACCATATATTTT
.	.	TRBV7-9	TRBJ1-2	CASSLGREDGYTF	TGTGCCAGCAGCTTAGGGAGGGAGGATGGCTACACCTTC
.	.	TRBV6-6	TRBJ1-5	CASSWQGVSNQPQHF	TGTGCCAGCAGTTGGCAGGGAGTTAGCAATCAGCCCCAGCATTTT
.	TRBD1	TRBV11-2	TRBJ1-1	CASSLGHSGTGNTEAFF	TGTGCCAGCAGCTTAGGACATTCCGGGACAGGGAACACTGAAGCTTTCTTT
once	TRBD2	TRBV5-1	TRBJ2-1	CASSPTSGRSSYNEQFF	TGCGCCAGCAGCCCTACTAGCGGGAGAAGCTCCTACAATGAGCAGTTCTTC
few	.	TRBV30	TRBJ1-5	CAWSGGRWQPQHF	TGTGCCTGGAGTGGGGGGAGATGGCAGCCCCAGCATTTT
.	.	TRBV28	TRBJ1-5	CASRSPGVQPQHF	TGTGCCAGCAGGAGCCCCGGGGTGCAGCCCCAGCATTTT
.	.	TRBV7-8	TRBJ2-2	CASSSGRARTGELFF	TGTGCCAGCAGCTCCGGCAGGGCTCGCACCGGGGAGCTGTTTTTT
.	.	TRBV28	TRBJ2-7	CASSLEGTPYEQYF	TGTGCCAGCAGTTTAGAAGGGACCCCCTACGAGCAGTACTTC
.	.	TRBV5-4	TRBJ2-5	CASSPDFQETQYF	TGTGCCAGCAGCCCGGACTTCCAAGAGACCCAGTACTTC
.	TRBD1	TRBV5-1	TRBJ2-7	CASSLLGQGGEQYF	TGCGCCAGCAGCCTCCTAGGACAGGGGGGCGAGCAGTACTTC
few	.	TRBV18	TRBJ1-5	CASSPGDGNQPQHF	TGTGCCAGCTCACCCGGGGATGGCAATCAGCCCCAGCATTTT